Below, 9 T cell receptor beta chains from the same sample are listed, as sequenced in a study of blood T cell repertoires in COVID-19. Using immunoSEQ multiplex PCR, the repertoire was profiled, and TCRdb retains in-frame clones only, with some absent. The data contain fewer than 200,000 clones, about 88% of them singletons. The sequencing sample was made of peripheral blood. The receptors were gathered from a man in his forties with acute or convalescent COVID-19.

The chain links TRBV19 to TRBJ2-5; 12 bases align to TRBD2. The trim removed 6 bases at V and 4 bases at J, leaving 12 bases unmatched. There are 17 residues in the CDR3. Germline loops: CDR1 LNHDA, CDR2 SQIVND (reference sequence). The CDR3: CASSPGLAGQRAETQYF. The CDR3 DNA is TGTGCCAGTAGCCCGGGACTAGCGGGCCAAAGGGCAGAGACCCAGTACTTC. Variable domain in full (rest from reference TRBV19 and TRBJ2-5): DGGITQSPKYLFRKEGQNVTLSCEQNLNHDAMYWYRQDPGQGLRLIYYSQIVNDFQKGDIAEGYSVSREKKESFPLTVTSAQKNPTAFYLCASSPGLAGQRAETQYFGPGTRLLVL.

The chain uses TRBV7-2 and TRBJ2-7; D is uncertain. CDR3 length equals 12 residues. Per germline, CDR1 SGHTA and CDR2 FQGNSA. V lost 4 bases and J 2 bases, leaving 6 bases between the germline ends. CDR3 region: CASSSYPYEQYF. The CDR3 DNA follows: TGTGCCAGCAGCTCCTACCCCTACGAGCAGTACTTC.

The chain couples TRBV3-1 (or the pseudogene TRBV3-2) to TRBJ2-6, with D possibly being TRBD1 (6 bases). Germline V gives CDR1 LGHDT, CDR2 YNNKEL (reference sequence). V dropped 2 bases and J dropped 2 bases, with 13 bases sitting between them. There are 17 residues in the CDR3. The CDR3 protein is CASSQLAGVAGANVLTF. Here the CDR3 DNA reads TGTGCCAGCAGCCAATTGGCAGGGGTGGCTGGGGCCAACGTCCTGACTTTC.

The rearrangement links TRBV10-3 to TRBJ2-1, with D perhaps matching TRBD2 (5 bases). Germline CDR1 and CDR2: ENHRY and SYGVKD. This CDR3 spans 11 amino acids. Trimming took 6 bases from V and 5 from J, leaving 5 bases between them. This chain's CDR3 is CAISGDNEQFF. The CDR3 DNA is TGTGCCATCAGCGGGGACAATGAGCAGTTCTTC.

There are a few counts of this clone. The gene calls are TRBV7-9 and TRBJ1-1, with a possible D match to TRBD1 (5 bases). With 2 bases removed from V and 8 bases from J, the gap between germline ends came to 21 bases. CDR1 is SEHNR and CDR2 is FQNEAQ in the germline V gene (reference sequence). This CDR3 comprises 16 residues. Here the CDR3 reads CASSLSGREEDPEAFF. The CDR3 nucleotides are TGTGCCAGCAGCTTAAGTGGCAGGGAGGAGGACCCAGAAGCTTTCTTT.

The CDR3 loop is CASSIEGAYQPQHF. CDR3 in DNA: TGTGCCAGTAGTATAGAGGGGGCCTATCAGCCCCAGCATTTT. This chain connects TRBV19 to TRBJ1-5; D possibly corresponds to TRBD1 (6 bases). Looked up from germline, CDR1 is LNHDA and CDR2 is SQIVND (reference sequence). The CDR3 has 14 amino acids. V was trimmed by 0 bases and J by 5 bases, leaving 8 bases between them. Looking up the rest from reference TRBV19 and TRBJ1-5 gives the full variable domain: DGGITQSPKYLFRKEGQNVTLSCEQNLNHDAMYWYRQDPGQGLRLIYYSQIVNDFQKGDIAEGYSVSREKKESFPLTVTSAQKNPTAFYLCASSIEGAYQPQHFGDGTRLSIL.

This clone occurred once. In the same sample, other DNA sequences code for this CDR3. The chain combines TRBV5-1 with TRBJ2-7; TRBD1 aligns across 9 bases. Trimming removed 0 bases from V and 2 bases from J; junction bases left unmatched: 0. Per the germline V gene, CDR1 is SGHRS and CDR2 is YFSETQ. The CDR3 runs 14 residues. The CDR3 is CASSLGQGAYEQYF. Here the CDR3 DNA reads TGCGCCAGCAGCTTGGGACAGGGGGCCTACGAGCAGTACTTC.

The V gene is TRBV11-1, the J gene TRBJ2-1, with D possibly being TRBD2 (6 bases). The CDR3 consists of 13 residues. Trimming removed 7 bases at V and 3 bases at J, with 10 bases between. Germline V gene data show CDR1 as SGHAT and CDR2 as FQDESV (reference sequence). Written as DNA, the CDR3 is TGTGCCAGCACCCCGGAGGGCTACAATGAGCAGTTCTTC. Amino acid sequence: CASTPEGYNEQFF.

The V and J genes are TRBV3-1 (or the pseudogene TRBV3-2) and TRBJ2-7; D unclear. This CDR3 region has 18 residues. Germline V gene data show CDR1 as LGHDT and CDR2 as YNNKEL (reference sequence). The V gene lost 0 bases and the J gene lost 1 base, with 19 bases spanning the gap. CDR3 protein: CASSQDRTEYSQSYEQYF. The CDR3, as DNA: TGTGCCAGCAGCCAAGATAGAACAGAATACAGCCAATCCTACGAGCAGTACTTC.